This T cell receptor (beta chain) was retrieved from a study of breast tumors, draining lymph nodes, adjacent tissues. Study results and limitations: The lymph node origin of tumor T cells was framed as consistent with a hypothesis, not demonstrated.

TCRdb processed the multiplex PCR reads anew with MiXCR; each CDR3 protein has one entry. Altogether over 150,000 distinct CDR3 sequences are present, roughly 29% being singletons, with the ten largest covering approximately 4.5%. Axillary draining lymph nodes of breast cancer patients supplied the node samples. Trimming removed 0 bases from V and 2 bases from J; junction bases left unmatched: 7. Germline V gene data show CDR1 as SNHLY and CDR2 as FYNNEI. The CDR3 has 18 amino acids. This clonotype appeared many times. As yet, its antigen is unknown. The TCR originated in a female donor with breast cancer. Some clones in this sample may be carry-over from other donors' samples. Material: axillary lymph node tissue. V usage is TRBV2 and J usage is TRBJ2-3; the match to TRBD2 covers 11 bases. CDR3 protein: CASSEAKDSGGATDTQYF. CDR3 coding DNA: TGTGCCAGCAGTGAAGCGAAGGATAGCGGGGGGGCCACAGATACGCAGTATTTT.